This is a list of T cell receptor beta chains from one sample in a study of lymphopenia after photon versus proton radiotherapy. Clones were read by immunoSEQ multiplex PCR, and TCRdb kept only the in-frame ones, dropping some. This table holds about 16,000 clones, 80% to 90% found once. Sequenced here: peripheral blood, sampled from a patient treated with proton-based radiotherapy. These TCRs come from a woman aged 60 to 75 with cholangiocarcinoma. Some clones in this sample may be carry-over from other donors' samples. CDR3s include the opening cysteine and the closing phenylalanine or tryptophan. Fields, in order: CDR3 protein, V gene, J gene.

CDR3: CASSLESMATYTF
V: TRBV7-9
J: TRBJ1-2

CDR3: CSVAPNPSGNTIYF
V: TRBV29-1
J: TRBJ1-3

CDR3: CASSGIGGGQETQYF
V: TRBV5-6
J: TRBJ2-5

CDR3: CATSATRPRTGKETQYF
V: TRBV15
J: TRBJ2-5

CDR3: CASSLDVHSYYEQYF
V: TRBV11-2
J: TRBJ2-7

CDR3: CASSQQGAQTGELFF
V: TRBV18
J: TRBJ2-2

CDR3: CASSPPRTFNNEQFF
V: TRBV9
J: TRBJ2-1

CDR3: CASSRGTVVGDEQFF
V: TRBV10-3
J: TRBJ2-1

CDR3: CASSAGIATDTQYF
V: TRBV6-1
J: TRBJ2-3

CDR3: CASIQAGGPYGELFF
V: TRBV11-2
J: TRBJ2-2

CDR3: CASSSAGTTAFF
V: TRBV7-3
J: TRBJ1-1

CDR3: CASSLAVVTEAFF
V: TRBV5-6
J: TRBJ1-1

CDR3: CASSLRGPYEQYF
V: TRBV7-9
J: TRBJ2-7

CDR3: CASSSTRNEQFF
V: TRBV11-2
J: TRBJ2-1

CDR3: CATSGYDRSSYEQYF
V: TRBV15
J: TRBJ2-7

CDR3: CASSYRVSYEQYF
V: TRBV11-3
J: TRBJ2-7

CDR3: CSVVHTSEGYTF
V: TRBV29-1
J: TRBJ1-2

CDR3: CASSYRTGTGELFF
V: TRBV7-2
J: TRBJ2-2

CDR3: CASSLRTGGFYEQYF
V: TRBV5-8
J: TRBJ2-7

CDR3: CASSWGSTDTQYF
V: TRBV6-5
J: TRBJ2-3

CDR3: CASRILAGGSSGELFF
V: TRBV27
J: TRBJ2-2

CDR3: CASSREGAYYEQYF
V: TRBV5-1
J: TRBJ2-7

CDR3: CASSYPLAGGMNEQFF
V: TRBV6-5
J: TRBJ2-1

CDR3: CASRQGPRNQPQHF
V: TRBV28
J: TRBJ1-5

CDR3: CSVAGKSSSYEQYF
V: TRBV29-1
J: .

CDR3: CASSVDGFSGNTIYF
V: TRBV9
J: TRBJ1-3

CDR3: CASSLETGTYEQYF
V: TRBV7-9
J: TRBJ2-7

CDR3: CASSHRGLGNTIYF
V: TRBV11-2
J: TRBJ1-3

CDR3: CASSQSLAGVQETQYF
V: TRBV4-3
J: TRBJ2-5

CDR3: CASSFLTSGTYNEQFF
V: TRBV27
J: TRBJ2-1

CDR3: CASSRSGPFVHEQYF
V: TRBV7-9
J: TRBJ2-7

CDR3: CASSPTTGGGINYGYTF
V: TRBV7-8
J: TRBJ1-2

CDR3: CASSYEQYF
V: TRBV3-1/TRBV3-2
J: TRBJ2-7

CDR3: CASSTLRTGGSYEQYF
V: TRBV19
J: TRBJ2-7

CDR3: CASSRNPPRDSVLGNEQFF
V: TRBV7-2
J: TRBJ2-1

CDR3: CASSVGAGARGETQYF
V: TRBV9
J: TRBJ2-5

CDR3: CASKVGGFGSPLHF
V: TRBV27
J: TRBJ1-6

CDR3: CASSRLTALNSPLHF
V: TRBV9
J: TRBJ1-6

CDR3: CARRGTSGSGGQETQYF
V: TRBV2
J: TRBJ2-5

CDR3: CASSAGPSNQPQHF
V: TRBV18
J: TRBJ1-5

CDR3: CASSRLAKNIQYF
V: TRBV19
J: TRBJ2-4

CDR3: CASRTTSGSTNEQFF
V: TRBV28
J: TRBJ2-1

CDR3: CASSRDRGSSYEQYF
V: TRBV14
J: TRBJ2-7

CDR3: CASSVAGGDESQYF
V: TRBV9
J: TRBJ2-5

CDR3: CASSVADRAYEQYF
V: TRBV9
J: TRBJ2-7